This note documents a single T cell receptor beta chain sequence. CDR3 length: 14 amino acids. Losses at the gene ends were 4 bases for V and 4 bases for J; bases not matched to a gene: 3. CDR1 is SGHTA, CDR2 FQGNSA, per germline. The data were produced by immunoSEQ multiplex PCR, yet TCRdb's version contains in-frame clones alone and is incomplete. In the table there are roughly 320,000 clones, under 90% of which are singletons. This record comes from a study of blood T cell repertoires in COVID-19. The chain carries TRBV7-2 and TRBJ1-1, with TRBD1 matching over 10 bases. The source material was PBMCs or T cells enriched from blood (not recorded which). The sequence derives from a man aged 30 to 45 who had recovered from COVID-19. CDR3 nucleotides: TGTGCCAGCAGCTGGACAGGGGGTGTCACTGAAGCTTTCTTT. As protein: CASSWTGGVTEAFF.